This TCR beta chain is drawn from a study of T cells in women clearing cervical HPV infection (dated by TCRdb to about 2018). Regarding the complete study: The cases were 20 to 25 women with histologically confirmed HPV16-related CIN3 or worse, and 2 of these cases were invasive cancers. Blood from cases was collected at the visit where the lesion was first found, while blood from controls was collected once the infection could no longer be detected. HLA typing was available for only a few women, so HLA type could not be excluded as a confounder. This exploratory proof-of-principle case-control study, nested within the Guanacaste HPV Natural History Study in Costa Rica, compared TCR repertoires among women with different cervical HPV16 outcomes. Quality controls consisted of five blinded duplicates per group, for a total of about 60 samples made up of around 50 participants and about ten replicates. For cases, a median interval of roughly 150 days, with an interquartile range of 90 to 200 days, was observed between lesion detection and blood sampling. Cases had a median age of almost 35 years and controls had a median age of approximately 38, with no significant differences in baseline characteristics. The parent cohort enrolled roughly 9,600 women aged 18 or older in Guanacaste, Costa Rica, during about 1992 to 1995 and followed them for over six years. The controls were around 26 women whose single incident HPV16 infection cleared within 12 months with no development of precancer or cancer. Cases were matched to controls by age within five years and by the year the sample was collected.

Every participant had a single incident cervical HPV16 infection, and prevalent HPV16 infections were excluded. Cervical HPV DNA was detected with MY09/MY11 PCR, and genotyping was done by dot-blot hybridization. Roughly 15 mL of heparinized blood was centrifuged, after which the buffy coat was aliquoted, frozen at -30 degrees C, and then stored at -80 degrees C. Genomic DNA was extracted from buffy coat specimens using QIAGEN kits. The paper's findings and limits, for the study overall: TCR repertoire richness was significantly higher in CIN3+ cases than in controls across sequencing depths, while evenness did not differ. Cases were distinguished from controls with an estimated AUC of 0.65 to 0.85 by random forest classifiers combining richness and V gene abundances. Whether associations preceded infection or resulted from infection could not be shown with the cross-sectional design, and effector/memory subsets and HPV-specific T cells were not isolated. Lower TRBV6-7 relative abundance was observed in cases than in controls (about 0.099% versus 0.17%; Bonferroni P = 0.0008). Because T-cell numbers per sample were unknown, differences in richness could reflect varying T-cell content rather than repertoire biology.

Comment on this clone: Its antigen is unknown. The DNA ends 3 residues before the CDR3 does, and the rest of the CDR3 is filled in from the germline J gene.

V loses 3 bases, J loses 3 bases, and the germline ends lie 10 bases apart. The CDR3 starts with the cysteine, ends with the phenylalanine, and has 14 residues. The DNA has 33 bases, all within the CDR3, and is read from base 1. The germline V gene (reference sequence) provides CDR1 LNHDA and CDR2 SQIVND. Using the immunoSEQ assay, multiplex PCR amplified TCR beta CDR3 regions from an average of about 1.1 ug of genomic DNA per sample. Primer bias was corrected in the assay by using a complete synthetic TCR repertoire to establish an amplification baseline. Amplicons were sequenced on the Illumina platform. Regarding the original processing steps: Sequences were error-corrected by clustering with frequency ratios and a modified nearest-neighbor algorithm and were then analyzed in the immunoSEQ Analyzer with IMGT gene definitions. TCR richness and evenness were averaged over 20 rarefaction repeats at each rarefaction depth, excluding samples with fewer sequences than the depth. Wilcoxon rank sum tests with FDR correction were used to compare relative abundances of V, D and J genes between the groups. An intraclass correlation of just under 96% for TCR richness and an average of roughly 76% across approximately 63 gene segments were obtained from the blinded duplicates. TCRdb stores this immuneACCESS table with in-frame sequences only. Part of the clones is absent; in the studies checked, under half of the shortfall reflects unresolved V genes, and no reason is known for the rest. That table is the source of V, J and clone size, and D and trimming were worked out from the DNA. The sample table holds some 20,000 clones. More than 4.5% of the sample belongs to the ten largest clones.

The chain couples TRBV19 to TRBJ2-3; a tentative D match to TRBD2 spans 6 bases. The source material was blood buffy coat. The TCR originated in a woman between 18 and 75 years old with a cervical HPV16 infection that either progressed to CIN3+ or cleared (not recorded which). The CDR3 region reads CASSIGGVTDTQYF. The part of the CDR3 DNA that was read is TGTGCCAGTAGTATCGGCGGGGTGACAGATACG.